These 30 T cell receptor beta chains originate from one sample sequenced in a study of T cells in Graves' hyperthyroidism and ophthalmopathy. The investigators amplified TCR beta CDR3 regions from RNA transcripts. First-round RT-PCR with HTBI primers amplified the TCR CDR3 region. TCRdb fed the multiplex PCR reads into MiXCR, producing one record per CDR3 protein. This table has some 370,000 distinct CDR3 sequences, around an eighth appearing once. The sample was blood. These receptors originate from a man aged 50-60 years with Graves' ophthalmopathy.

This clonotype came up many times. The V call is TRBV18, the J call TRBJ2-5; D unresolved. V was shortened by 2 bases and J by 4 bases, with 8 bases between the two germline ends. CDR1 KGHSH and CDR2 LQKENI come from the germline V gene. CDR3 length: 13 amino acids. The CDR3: CASSPRLAETQYF. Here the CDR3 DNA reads TGTGCCAGCTCACCAAGGTTGGCAGAGACCCAGTACTTC.

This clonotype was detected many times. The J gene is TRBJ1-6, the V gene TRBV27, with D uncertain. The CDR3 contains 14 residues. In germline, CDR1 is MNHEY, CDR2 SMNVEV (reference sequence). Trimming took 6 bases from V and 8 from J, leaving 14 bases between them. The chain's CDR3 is CASRTQDFYSPLHF. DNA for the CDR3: TGTGCCAGCAGAACTCAGGACTTTTATTCACCCCTCCACTTT.

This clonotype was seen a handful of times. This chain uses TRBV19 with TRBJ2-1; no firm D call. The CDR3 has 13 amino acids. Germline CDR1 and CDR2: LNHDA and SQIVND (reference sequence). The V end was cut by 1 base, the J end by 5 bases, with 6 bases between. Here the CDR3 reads CASSIARNNEQFF. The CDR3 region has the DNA TGTGCCAGTAGTATAGCTCGTAACAATGAGCAGTTCTTC. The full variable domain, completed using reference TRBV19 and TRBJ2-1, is DGGITQSPKYLFRKEGQNVTLSCEQNLNHDAMYWYRQDPGQGLRLIYYSQIVNDFQKGDIAEGYSVSREKKESFPLTVTSAQKNPTAFYLCASSIARNNEQFFGPGTRLTVL.

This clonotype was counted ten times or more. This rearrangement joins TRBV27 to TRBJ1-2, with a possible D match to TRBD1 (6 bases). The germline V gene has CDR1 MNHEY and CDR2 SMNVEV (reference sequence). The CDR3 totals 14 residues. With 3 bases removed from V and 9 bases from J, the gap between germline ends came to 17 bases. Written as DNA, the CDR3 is TGTGCCAGCAGTTTCCGGAGGGGGGGTTCAAGCTACACCTTC. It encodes CASSFRRGGSSYTF.

CDR3 sequence (DNA): TGCGCCAGCAGAGAACAGGGGTATGGCTACACCTTC. Translating gives CASREQGYGYTF. The chain carries TRBV5-1 and TRBJ1-2; 7 bases match TRBD1. J lost 5 bases, V lost 5 bases, and 3 bases had no gene match. Germline V gene sequence: CDR1 SGHRS, CDR2 YFSETQ. The CDR3 extends over 12 amino acids.

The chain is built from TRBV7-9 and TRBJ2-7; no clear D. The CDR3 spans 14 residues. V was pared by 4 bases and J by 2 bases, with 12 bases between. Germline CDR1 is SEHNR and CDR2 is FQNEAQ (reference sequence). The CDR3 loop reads CASSSGSPPYEQYF. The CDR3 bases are TGTGCCAGCAGCTCAGGATCTCCTCCCTACGAGCAGTACTTC.

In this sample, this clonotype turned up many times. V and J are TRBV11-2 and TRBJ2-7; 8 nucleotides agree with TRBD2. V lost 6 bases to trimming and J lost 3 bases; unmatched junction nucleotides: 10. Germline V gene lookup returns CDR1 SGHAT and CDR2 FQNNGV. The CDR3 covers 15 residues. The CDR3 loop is CASRKTSGKIYEQYF. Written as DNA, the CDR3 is TGTGCCAGCAGAAAAACTAGCGGCAAAATCTACGAGCAGTACTTC.

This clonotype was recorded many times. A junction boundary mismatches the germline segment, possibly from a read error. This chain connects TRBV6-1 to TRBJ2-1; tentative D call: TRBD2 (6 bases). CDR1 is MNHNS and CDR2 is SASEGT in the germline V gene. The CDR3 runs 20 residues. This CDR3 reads CASSQAPPAGPRTSYNEQFF. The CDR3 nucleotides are TGTGCCAGCAGTCAAGCCCCCCCGGCGGGGCCCCGAACATCCTACAATGAGCAGTTCTTC.

The CDR3 loop is CASSQGGTSGRYEQYF. In DNA form, the CDR3 reads TGCGCCAGCAGCCAAGGGGGGACTAGCGGGAGATACGAGCAGTACTTC. V usage is TRBV4-1 and J usage is TRBJ2-7; TRBD2 matches at 14 bases. J was trimmed by 4 bases and V by 1 base; bases with no gene match: 3. CDR3 size: 16 residues. Germline CDR1 and CDR2: MGHRA and YSYEKL.

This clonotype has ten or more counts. As DNA, the CDR3 is TGCAGTGCTAGTAGGTTTCTAGCGGGTTCCTTATCCTACAATGAGCAGTTCTTC. Its protein is CSASRFLAGSLSYNEQFF. This chain connects TRBV20-1 to TRBJ2-1; 8 nucleotides line up with TRBD2. V lost 3 bases and J lost 1; bases outside the gene matches: 14. There are 18 residues in the CDR3. Germline values: CDR1 DFQATT, CDR2 SNEGSKA (reference sequence).

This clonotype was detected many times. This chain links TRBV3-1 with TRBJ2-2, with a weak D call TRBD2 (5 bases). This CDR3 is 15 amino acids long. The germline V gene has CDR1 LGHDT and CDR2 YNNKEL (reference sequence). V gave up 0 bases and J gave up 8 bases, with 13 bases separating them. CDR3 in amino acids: CASSQERLAGGELFF. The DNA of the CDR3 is TGTGCCAGCAGCCAAGAGCGGCTAGCTGGTGGGGAGCTGTTTTTT.

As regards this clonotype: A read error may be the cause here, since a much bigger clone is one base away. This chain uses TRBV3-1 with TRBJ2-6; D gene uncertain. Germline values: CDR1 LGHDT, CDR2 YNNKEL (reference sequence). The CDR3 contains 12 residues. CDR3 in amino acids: CASSQDTGSASF. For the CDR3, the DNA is TGTGCCAGCAGCCAAGATACCGGCAGCGCGTCTTTC.

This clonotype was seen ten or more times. CDR3 DNA sequence: TGTGCCAGCGGCGGCGGGGCCTACGAGCAGTACTTC. Translating gives CASGGGAYEQYF. The chain combines TRBV3-1 with TRBJ2-7, with a possible D match to TRBD2 (6 bases). The V end was cut by 8 bases, the J end by 2 bases, with 10 bases between. Germline CDR1 reads LGHDT; CDR2 reads YNNKEL (reference sequence). The CDR3 extends over 12 amino acids.

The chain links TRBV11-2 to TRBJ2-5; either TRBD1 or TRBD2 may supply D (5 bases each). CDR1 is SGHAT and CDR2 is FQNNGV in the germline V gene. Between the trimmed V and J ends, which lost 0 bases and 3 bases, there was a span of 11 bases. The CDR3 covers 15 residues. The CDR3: CASSLDRDEEETQYF. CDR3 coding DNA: TGTGCCAGCAGCTTAGACAGGGACGAGGAAGAGACCCAGTACTTC.

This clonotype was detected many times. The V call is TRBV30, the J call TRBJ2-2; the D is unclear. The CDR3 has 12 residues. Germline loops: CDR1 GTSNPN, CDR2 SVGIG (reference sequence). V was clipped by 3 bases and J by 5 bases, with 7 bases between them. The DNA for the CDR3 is TGTGCCTGGAGGTCTGAAACCGGGGAGCTGTTTTTT. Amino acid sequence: CAWRSETGELFF.

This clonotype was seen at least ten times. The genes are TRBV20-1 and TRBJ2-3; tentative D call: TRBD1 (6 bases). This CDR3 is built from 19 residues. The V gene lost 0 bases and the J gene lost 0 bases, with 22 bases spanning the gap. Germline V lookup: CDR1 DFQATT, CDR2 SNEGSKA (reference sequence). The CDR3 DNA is TGCAGTGCTAGAGATACTTTTTTAGTGACAGGCGATAGCACAGATACGCAGTATTTT. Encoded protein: CSARDTFLVTGDSTDTQYF.

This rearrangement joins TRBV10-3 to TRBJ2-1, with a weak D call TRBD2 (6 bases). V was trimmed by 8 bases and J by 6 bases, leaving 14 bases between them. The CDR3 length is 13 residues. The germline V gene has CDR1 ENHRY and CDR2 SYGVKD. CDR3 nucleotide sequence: TGTGCCATCGCCCCCCTCGGGAGCAATGAGCAGTTCTTC. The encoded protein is CAIAPLGSNEQFF.

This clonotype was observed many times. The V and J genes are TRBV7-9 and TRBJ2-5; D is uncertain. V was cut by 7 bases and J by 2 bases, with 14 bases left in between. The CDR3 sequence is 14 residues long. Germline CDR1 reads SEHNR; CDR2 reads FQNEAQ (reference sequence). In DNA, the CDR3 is TGTGCCAGCACCCCCTGGGTCGGGCAAGAGACCCAGTACTTC. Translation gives CASTPWVGQETQYF.

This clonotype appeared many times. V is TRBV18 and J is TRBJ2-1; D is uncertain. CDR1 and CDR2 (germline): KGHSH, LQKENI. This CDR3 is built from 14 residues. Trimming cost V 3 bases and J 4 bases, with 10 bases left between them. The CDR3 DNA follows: TGTGCCAGCTCACCTAGGTCCCTTTACAATGAGCAGTTCTTC. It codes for CASSPRSLYNEQFF.

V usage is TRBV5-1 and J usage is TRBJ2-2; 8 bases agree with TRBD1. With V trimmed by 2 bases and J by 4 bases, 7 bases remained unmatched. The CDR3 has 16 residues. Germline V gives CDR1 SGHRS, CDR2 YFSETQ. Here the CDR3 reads CASSFSGGGGTGELFF. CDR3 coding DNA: TGCGCCAGCAGCTTTTCAGGGGGCGGCGGCACCGGGGAGCTGTTTTTT.

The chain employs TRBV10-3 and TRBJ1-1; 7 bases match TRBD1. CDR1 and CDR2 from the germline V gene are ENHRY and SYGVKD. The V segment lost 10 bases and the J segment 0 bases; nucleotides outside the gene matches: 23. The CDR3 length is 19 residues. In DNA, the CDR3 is TGTGCCACCAAGGCCCGAGAGAACAGGGGAGGGGGTTTGAACACTGAAGCTTTCTTT. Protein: CATKARENRGGGLNTEAFF.

The CDR3, as DNA: TGCGCCAGCAGCCACGAGATCTCCTATGAGCAGTTCTTC. This sequence encodes CASSHEISYEQFF. The genes are TRBV4-1 and TRBJ2-1; D is uncertain. Trimming cost V 3 bases and J 8 bases, with 11 bases left between them. In germline, CDR1 is MGHRA, CDR2 YSYEKL. CDR3 length equals 13 residues.

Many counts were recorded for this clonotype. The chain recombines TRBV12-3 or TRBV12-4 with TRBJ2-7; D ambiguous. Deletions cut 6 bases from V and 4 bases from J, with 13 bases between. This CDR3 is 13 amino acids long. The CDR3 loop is CASSRPPAYEQYF. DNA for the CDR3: TGTGCCAGCAGCCGCCCCCCTGCTTACGAGCAGTACTTC.

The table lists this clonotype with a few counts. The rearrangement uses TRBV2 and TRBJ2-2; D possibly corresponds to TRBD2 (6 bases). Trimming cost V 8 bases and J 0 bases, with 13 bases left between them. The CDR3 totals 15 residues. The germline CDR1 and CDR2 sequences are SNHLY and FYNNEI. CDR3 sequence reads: CASHIAVANTGELFF. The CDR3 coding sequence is TGTGCCAGCCATATAGCGGTCGCGAACACCGGGGAGCTGTTTTTT.

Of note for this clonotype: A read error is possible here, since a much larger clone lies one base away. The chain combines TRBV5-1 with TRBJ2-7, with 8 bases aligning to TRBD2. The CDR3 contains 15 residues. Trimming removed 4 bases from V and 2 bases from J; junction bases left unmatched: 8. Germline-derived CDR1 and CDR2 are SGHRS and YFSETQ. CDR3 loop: CASSPGGVMPYEQYF. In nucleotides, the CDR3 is TGCGCCAGCAGCCCCGGGGGGGTTATGCCCTACGAGCAGTACTTC.

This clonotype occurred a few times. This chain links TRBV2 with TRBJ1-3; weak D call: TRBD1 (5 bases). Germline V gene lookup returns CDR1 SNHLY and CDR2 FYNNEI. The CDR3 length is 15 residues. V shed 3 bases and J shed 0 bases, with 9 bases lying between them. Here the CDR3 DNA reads TGTGCCAGCAGTGACGTCAGGGACTCTGGAAACACCATATATTTT. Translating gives CASSDVRDSGNTIYF.

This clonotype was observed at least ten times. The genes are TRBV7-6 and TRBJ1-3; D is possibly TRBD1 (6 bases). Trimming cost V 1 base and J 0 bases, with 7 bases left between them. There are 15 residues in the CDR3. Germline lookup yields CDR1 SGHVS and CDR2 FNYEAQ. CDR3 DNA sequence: TGTGCCAGCAGCTTAGGGACAGCCTCTGGAAACACCATATATTTT. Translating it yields CASSLGTASGNTIYF.

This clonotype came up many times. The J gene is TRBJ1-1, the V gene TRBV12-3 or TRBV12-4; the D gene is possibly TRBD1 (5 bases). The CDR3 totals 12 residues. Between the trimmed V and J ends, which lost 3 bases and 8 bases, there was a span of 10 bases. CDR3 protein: CASSLGGGEAFF. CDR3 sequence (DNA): TGTGCCAGCAGTTTGGGGGGGGGAGAAGCTTTCTTT.

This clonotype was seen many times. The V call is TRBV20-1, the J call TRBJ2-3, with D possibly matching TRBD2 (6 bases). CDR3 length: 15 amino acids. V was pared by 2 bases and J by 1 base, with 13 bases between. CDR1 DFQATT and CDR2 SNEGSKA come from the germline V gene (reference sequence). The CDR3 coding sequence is TGCAGTGCTAGACCCCCGGGACTCCGCACAGATACGCAGTATTTT. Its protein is CSARPPGLRTDTQYF.

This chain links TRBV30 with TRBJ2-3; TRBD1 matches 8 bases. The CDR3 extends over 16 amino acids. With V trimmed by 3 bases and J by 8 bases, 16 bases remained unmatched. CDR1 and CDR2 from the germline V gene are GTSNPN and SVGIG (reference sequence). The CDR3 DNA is TGTGCCTGGAGGACTGAGACAGGGGCGCGCCTCGGTACGCAGTATTTT. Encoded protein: CAWRTETGARLGTQYF.